Following are 3 T cell receptor beta chains from one sample sequenced in a study of human T cells and chemical hapten exposure. Time point in this sample: patch test 1, 2 weeks after DPC sensitization. The sample's treatment: therapeutic diphenylcyclopropenone sensitization with weekly scalp DPC. TCRdb processed the RACE reads anew with MiXCR; each CDR3 protein has one entry. The sample holds approximately 73,000 distinct CDR3 sequences, 10% to 13% seen once. The sequencing here drew on whole blood, taken in connection with sensitization to the hapten diphenylcyclopropenone (DPC). These receptors were collected from a woman aged 45 to 65 with alopecia areata. Some clones in this sample may be carry-over from other donors' samples.

The genes are TRBV29-1 and TRBJ2-6; 7 bases are shared with TRBD1. The germline V gene encodes CDR1 SQVTM and CDR2 ANQGSEA. J gave up 4 bases and V 5 bases, and 11 bases lay outside the gene matches. CDR3 length: 16 residues. The CDR3 DNA follows: TGCAGCGTTAACGGTATGAGGGGGCAAGGGGCCAACGTCCTGACTTTC. This encodes CSVNGMRGQGANVLTF.

The rearrangement uses TRBV20-1 and TRBJ1-5; D is uncertain. CDR1 and CDR2 from the germline V gene are DFQATT and SNEGSKA (reference sequence). V was clipped by 4 bases and J by 0 bases, with 16 bases between them. CDR3 size: 16 residues. Written as DNA, the CDR3 is TGCAGTGCTACCGGGCTACAAACGGATAGCAATCAGCCCCAGCATTTT. Translated, it gives CSATGLQTDSNQPQHF.

This clonotype was recorded at least ten times. This chain uses TRBV20-1 with TRBJ2-5; 12 nucleotides align to TRBD2. Losses at the gene ends were 3 bases for V and 3 bases for J; bases not matched to a gene: 2. In germline, CDR1 is DFQATT, CDR2 SNEGSKA (reference sequence). CDR3 length: 14 residues. The CDR3 sequence is CSASLAGGKETQYF. CDR3 in DNA: TGCAGTGCTAGTCTAGCGGGAGGGAAAGAGACCCAGTACTTC.